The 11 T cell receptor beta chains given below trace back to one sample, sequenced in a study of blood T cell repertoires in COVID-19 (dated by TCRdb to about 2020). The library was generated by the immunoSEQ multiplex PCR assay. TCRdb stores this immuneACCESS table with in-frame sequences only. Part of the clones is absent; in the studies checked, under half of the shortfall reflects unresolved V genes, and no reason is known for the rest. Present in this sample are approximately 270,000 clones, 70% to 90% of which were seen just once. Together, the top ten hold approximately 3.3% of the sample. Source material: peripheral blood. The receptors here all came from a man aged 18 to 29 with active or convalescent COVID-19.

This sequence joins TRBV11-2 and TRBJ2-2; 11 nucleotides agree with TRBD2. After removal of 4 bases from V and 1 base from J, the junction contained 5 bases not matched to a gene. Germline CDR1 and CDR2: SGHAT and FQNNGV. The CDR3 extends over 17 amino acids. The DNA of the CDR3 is TGTGCCAGCAGCTCCTCCCTAGCGGGGGGGAACACCGGGGAGCTGTTTTTT. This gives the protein CASSSSLAGGNTGELFF. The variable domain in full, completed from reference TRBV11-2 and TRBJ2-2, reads EAGVAQSPRYKIIEKRQSVAFWCNPISGHATLYWYQQILGQGPKLLIQFQNNGVVDDSQLPKDRFSAERLKGVDSTLKIQPAKLEDSAVYLCASSSSLAGGNTGELFFGEGSRLTVL.

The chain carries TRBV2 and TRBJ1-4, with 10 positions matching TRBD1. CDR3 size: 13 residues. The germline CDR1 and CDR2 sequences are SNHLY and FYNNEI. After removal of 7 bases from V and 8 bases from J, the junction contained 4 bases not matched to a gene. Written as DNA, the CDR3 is TGTGCCAGCAAGAAGACAGGGGGCGAAAAACTGTTTTTT. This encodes CASKKTGGEKLFF.

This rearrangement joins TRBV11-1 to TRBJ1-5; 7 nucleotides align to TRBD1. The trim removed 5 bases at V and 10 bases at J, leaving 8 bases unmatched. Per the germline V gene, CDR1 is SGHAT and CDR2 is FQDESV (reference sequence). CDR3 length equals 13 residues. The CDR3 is CASSVTGDRPQHF. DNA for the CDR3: TGTGCCAGCAGCGTTACAGGGGACCGACCCCAGCATTTT.

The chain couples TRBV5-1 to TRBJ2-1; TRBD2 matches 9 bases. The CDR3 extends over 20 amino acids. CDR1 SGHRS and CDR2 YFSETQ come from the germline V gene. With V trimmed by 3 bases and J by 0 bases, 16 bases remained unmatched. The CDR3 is CASSSPRGGPSPSSYNEQFF. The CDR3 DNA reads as TGCGCCAGCAGCTCTCCGCGGGGGGGACCTAGCCCAAGCTCCTACAATGAGCAGTTCTTC. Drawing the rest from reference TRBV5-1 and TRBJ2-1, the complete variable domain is KAGVTQTPRYLIKTRGQQVTLSCSPISGHRSVSWYQQTPGQGLQFLFEYFSETQRNKGNFPGRFSGRQFSNSRSEMNVSTLELGDSALYLCASSSPRGGPSPSSYNEQFFGPGTRLTVL.

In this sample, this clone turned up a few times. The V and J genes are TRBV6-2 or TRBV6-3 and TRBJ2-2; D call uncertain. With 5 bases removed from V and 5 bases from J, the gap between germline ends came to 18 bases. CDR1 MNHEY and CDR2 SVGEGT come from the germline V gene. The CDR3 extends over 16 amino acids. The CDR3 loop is CASSIPSIGSTGELFF. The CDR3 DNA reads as TGTGCCAGCAGTATCCCTAGTATCGGGTCAACCGGGGAGCTGTTTTTT.

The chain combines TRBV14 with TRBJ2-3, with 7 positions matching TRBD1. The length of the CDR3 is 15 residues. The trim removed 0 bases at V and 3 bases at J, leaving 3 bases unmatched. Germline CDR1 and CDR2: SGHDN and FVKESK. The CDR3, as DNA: TGTGCCAGCAGCCAAGAAGGCAGGGGGACAGATACGCAGTATTTT. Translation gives CASSQEGRGTDTQYF.

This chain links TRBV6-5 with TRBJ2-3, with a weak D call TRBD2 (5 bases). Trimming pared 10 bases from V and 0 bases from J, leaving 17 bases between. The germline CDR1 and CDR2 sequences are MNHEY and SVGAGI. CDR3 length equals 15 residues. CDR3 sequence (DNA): TGTGCCACCCCAATAACGGAGCGGAGCACAGATACGCAGTATTTT. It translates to CATPITERSTDTQYF.

In DNA, the CDR3 is TGTGCCAGCAGCGCGGAGAACTATGGCTACACCTTC. Translated: CASSAENYGYTF. The V gene is TRBV12-3 or TRBV12-4, the J gene TRBJ1-2; no definite D call. V was trimmed by 6 bases and J by 2 bases, leaving 7 bases between them. CDR3 length equals 12 residues.

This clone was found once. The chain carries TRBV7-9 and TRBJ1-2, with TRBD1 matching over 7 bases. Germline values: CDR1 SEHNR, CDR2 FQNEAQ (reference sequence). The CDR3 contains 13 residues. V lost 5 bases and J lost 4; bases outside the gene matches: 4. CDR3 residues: CASSPGQSYGYTF. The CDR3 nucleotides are TGTGCCAGCAGCCCGGGACAGTCCTATGGCTACACCTTC.

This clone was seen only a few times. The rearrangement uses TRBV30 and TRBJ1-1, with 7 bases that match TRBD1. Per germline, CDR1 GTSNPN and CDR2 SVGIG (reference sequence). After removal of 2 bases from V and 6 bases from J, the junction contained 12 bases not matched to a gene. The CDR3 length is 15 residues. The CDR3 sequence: CAWSFPDDRAAEAFF. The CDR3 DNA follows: TGTGCCTGGAGTTTTCCCGATGACAGGGCCGCTGAAGCTTTCTTT. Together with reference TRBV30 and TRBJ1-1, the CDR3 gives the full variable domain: SQTIHQWPATLVQPVGSPLSLECTVEGTSNPNLYWYRQAAGRGLQLLFYSVGIGQISSEVPQNLSASRPQDRQFILSSKKLLLSDSGFYLCAWSFPDDRAAEAFFGQGTRLTVV.

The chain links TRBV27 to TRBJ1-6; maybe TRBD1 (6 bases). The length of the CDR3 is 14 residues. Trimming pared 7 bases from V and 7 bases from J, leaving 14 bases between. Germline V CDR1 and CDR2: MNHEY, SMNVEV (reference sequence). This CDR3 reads CASNLRGWNSPLHF. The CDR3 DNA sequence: TGTGCCAGCAACCTCAGGGGCTGGAATTCACCCCTCCACTTT.